What follows is one T cell receptor beta chain and its context. The antigen is unknown. The sample comes from a study of T cell repertoires in cytomegalovirus infection. TCRdb passed the reads through MiXCR, listing each CDR3 protein once. The sample contains around 430,000 distinct CDR3 sequences, roughly 43% of which appear only once. This CDR3 has 13 residues. Trimming took off 5 bases at V and 3 bases at J, with 11 bases between the two ends. Germline assignment: CDR1 SGHTA and CDR2 FQGNSA. The sequence derives from a human donor in good health (CMV status not recorded). Some clones in this sample may be carry-over from other donors' samples. The rearrangement joins TRBV7-2 to TRBJ2-7; unclear D gene. The sample here was cultured PBMCs, taken from culture after CMV antigen stimulation. The CDR3 here is CASSLRPGYEQYF. The CDR3 DNA reads TGTGCCAGCAGCCTACGTCCGGGCTACGAGCAGTACTTC.